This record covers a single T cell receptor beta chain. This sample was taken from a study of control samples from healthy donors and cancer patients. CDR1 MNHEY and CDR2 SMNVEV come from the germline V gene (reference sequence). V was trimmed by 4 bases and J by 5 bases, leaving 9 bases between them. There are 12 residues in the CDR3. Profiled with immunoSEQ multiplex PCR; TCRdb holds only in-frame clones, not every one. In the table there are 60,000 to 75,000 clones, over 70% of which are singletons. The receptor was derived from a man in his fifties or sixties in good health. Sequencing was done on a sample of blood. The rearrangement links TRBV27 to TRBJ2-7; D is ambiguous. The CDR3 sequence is CASSSPRDEQYF. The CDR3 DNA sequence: TGTGCCAGCAGTTCGCCACGGGACGAGCAGTACTTC.